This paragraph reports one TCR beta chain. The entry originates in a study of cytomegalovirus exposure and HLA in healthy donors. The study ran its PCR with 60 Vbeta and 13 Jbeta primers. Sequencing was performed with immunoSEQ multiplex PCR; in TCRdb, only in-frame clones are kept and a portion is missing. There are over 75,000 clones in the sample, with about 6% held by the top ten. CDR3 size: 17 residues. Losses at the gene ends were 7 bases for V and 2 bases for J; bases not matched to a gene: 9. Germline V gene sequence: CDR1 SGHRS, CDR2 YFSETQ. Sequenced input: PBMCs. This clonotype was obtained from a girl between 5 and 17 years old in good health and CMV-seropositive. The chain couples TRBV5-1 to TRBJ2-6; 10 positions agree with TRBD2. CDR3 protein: CASGRLAGFPGANVLTF. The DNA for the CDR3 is TGCGCCAGCGGCAGACTAGCGGGCTTCCCTGGGGCCAACGTCCTGACTTTC.